The T cell receptor (beta chain) described here comes from a study of blood T cells in healthy people across ages. Study-wide background: Per two T cells, template switching captured roughly one barcoded beta molecule.

For the second PCR, which ran for about 6 to 11 cycles, a sample-barcoded 5' primer and a J-beta primer mix were used. In TCRdb, the 5' RACE reads were re-called with MiXCR into one record per CDR3 protein. Among over 1,500,000 distinct CDR3 sequences listed, approximately 39% were seen once. The CDR3 is 18 amino acids. V trimming: 7 bases; J trimming: 5 bases; junction bases outside the gene matches: 16. Overall study findings and caveats: Diversity figures based on one million T cells were deemed too low. The percentage of naive T cells correlated strongly with TCR beta diversity. The donors' CMV status was not determined, possibly confounding changes in expanded clonotypes.

In the case of this clonotype: Its antigen is still unknown.

Sequenced input: blood. This receptor was identified in a human donor in good health. The chain links TRBV12-3 or TRBV12-4 to TRBJ2-5; 13 bases are a match to TRBD2. DNA for the CDR3: TGTGCCAGCATCAACCACCGGACTAGCGGGGGATCGCGGGAGACCCAGTACTTC. This sequence encodes CASINHRTSGGSRETQYF.